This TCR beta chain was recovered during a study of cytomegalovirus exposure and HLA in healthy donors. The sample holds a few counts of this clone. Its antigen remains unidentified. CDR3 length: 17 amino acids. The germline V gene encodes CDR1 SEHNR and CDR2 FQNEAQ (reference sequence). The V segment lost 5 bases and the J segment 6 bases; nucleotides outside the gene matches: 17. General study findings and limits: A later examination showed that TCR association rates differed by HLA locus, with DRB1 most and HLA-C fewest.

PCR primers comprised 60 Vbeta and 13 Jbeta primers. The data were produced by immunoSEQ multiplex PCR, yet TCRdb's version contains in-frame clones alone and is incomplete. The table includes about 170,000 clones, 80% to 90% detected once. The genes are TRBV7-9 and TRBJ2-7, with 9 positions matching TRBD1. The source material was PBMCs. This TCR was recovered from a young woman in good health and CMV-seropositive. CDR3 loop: CASSLGTGYRESGEQYF. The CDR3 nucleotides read TGTGCCAGCAGCCTCGGGACAGGGTATAGAGAGTCCGGCGAGCAGTACTTC.